Each of the 29 T cell receptor beta chains below was sequenced from the same sample in a study of PD-L1 blockade in urothelial cancer. The assay was immunoSEQ multiplex PCR, and TCRdb's table has in-frame clones only and misses some. The sample yields some 84,000 clones, roughly 82% seen once. This sample comprised PBMCs, obtained around atezolizumab (anti-PD-L1) treatment. These receptors were obtained from a man between 65 and 80 years old with urothelial cancer.

This clone has only one observation. The rearrangement joins TRBV10-1 to TRBJ2-3, with D perhaps TRBD1 (6 bases). The CDR3 runs 15 residues. The germline V and J ends were trimmed by 3 bases and 4 bases, with 14 bases remaining between them. Germline CDR1 and CDR2: WNHNN and SYGVQD (reference sequence). This chain's CDR3 is CASSDNRAIADTQYF. The CDR3 DNA reads as TGCGCCAGCAGTGATAACAGGGCGATCGCAGATACGCAGTATTTT.

CDR3 residues: CASSEGWGRGLGKLFF. The CDR3 bases are TGTGCCAGCAGTGAAGGATGGGGCAGGGGGCTGGGAAAACTGTTTTTT. This chain connects TRBV6-1 to TRBJ1-4; 8 nucleotides align to TRBD1. The CDR3 totals 16 residues. The junction had 11 bases not matched to a gene; V was cut back by 1 base and J by 10 bases. Germline V gene lookup returns CDR1 MNHNS and CDR2 SASEGT.

V is TRBV9 and J is TRBJ2-1; 11 bases fit TRBD2. Germline V gene sequence: CDR1 SGDLS, CDR2 YYNGEE. The length of the CDR3 is 15 residues. The V and J ends lost 4 bases and 7 bases, in that order; junction bases with no gene match: 7. The CDR3 region has the DNA TGTGCCAGCAGCCCGCGGGGACTAGCGGATAATGAGCAGTTCTTC. This encodes CASSPRGLADNEQFF.

The chain uses TRBV6-1 and TRBJ2-5, with 7 positions matching TRBD2. CDR1 and CDR2 (germline): MNHNS, SASEGT. V trimming: 4 bases; J trimming: 5 bases; junction bases outside the gene matches: 4. The CDR3 sequence is 13 residues long. The DNA of the CDR3 is TGTGCCAGCAGTGTAAACGGGAGGGAGACCCAGTACTTC. It codes for CASSVNGRETQYF.

The chain joins TRBV15 to TRBJ1-1; possibly TRBD1 for D (6 bases). V shed 7 bases and J shed 4 bases, with 19 bases lying between them. Germline-derived CDR1 and CDR2 are LNHNV and YYDKDF (reference sequence). This CDR3 has 15 amino acids. Here the CDR3 reads CATTQGRGLGTEAFF. Here the CDR3 DNA reads TGTGCCACCACCCAGGGGAGGGGCTTGGGCACTGAAGCTTTCTTT.

CDR3 nucleotides: TGCGCCAGCAGCCTAACTAGCGGGGGGTATAATGAGCAGTTCTTC. Its protein is CASSLTSGGYNEQFF. This chain uses TRBV5-1 with TRBJ2-1; 12 nucleotides line up with TRBD2. Trimming cost V 4 bases and J 7 bases; bases outside gene matches: 6. The CDR3 sequence is 15 residues long. Per the germline V gene, CDR1 is SGHRS and CDR2 is YFSETQ.

The V and J genes are TRBV5-1 and TRBJ1-1; 7 bases agree with TRBD1. Unmatched junction bases numbered 6, after V lost 0 bases and J lost 4 bases. The CDR3 runs to 15 residues. Germline lookup yields CDR1 SGHRS and CDR2 YFSETQ. The CDR3 nucleotides are TGCGCCAGCAGCTTGGAGGCCAGGGGGAGCACTGAAGCTTTCTTT. Protein: CASSLEARGSTEAFF.

The chain has TRBV10-3 and TRBJ1-1; 8 bases agree with TRBD1. Germline values: CDR1 ENHRY, CDR2 SYGVKD. V was clipped by 2 bases and J by 6 bases; unmatched bases: 14. This CDR3 is built from 17 residues. CDR3 nucleotide sequence: TGTGCCATCAGTGAGGGGTGGTTTGCAGGGGGCGCGGCTGAAGCTTTCTTT. Its translation: CAISEGWFAGGAAEAFF.

CDR3 protein: CASSPEQGSYEQYF. The CDR3 DNA reads TGCGCCAGCAGCCCCGAGCAGGGATCCTACGAGCAGTACTTC. The V call is TRBV4-1, the J call TRBJ2-7; perhaps TRBD1 as D (5 bases). CDR1 is MGHRA and CDR2 is YSYEKL in the germline V gene. CDR3 length equals 14 residues. V was pared by 4 bases and J by 1 base, with 11 bases between.

In regard to this clone: The junction and the germline gene differ at one end; a read error may be behind it. The chain employs TRBV27 and TRBJ2-5; TRBD2 agrees at 8 bases. CDR3 length: 17 amino acids. Germline V gives CDR1 MNHEY, CDR2 SMNVEV (reference sequence). The CDR3 DNA sequence: TGCCAAAGCAGCCCAACAGGTCGGGGGGGAGGGCGGGAGACCCAGTACTTC. Its protein product is CQSSPTGRGGGRETQYF.

The chain combines TRBV13 with TRBJ2-1; 11 nucleotides line up with TRBD2. Trimming took 3 bases from V and 5 from J; bases not matched to a gene: 9. Germline V lookup: CDR1 PRHDT, CDR2 FYEKMQ (reference sequence). The CDR3 covers 17 residues. The CDR3 DNA is TGTGCCAGCAGCTTTTATAGCGGGGGGGCCCCCGACAATGAGCAGTTCTTC. Protein: CASSFYSGGAPDNEQFF.

The rearrangement links TRBV10-3 to TRBJ1-2; 9 bases line up with TRBD1. The CDR3 totals 13 residues. Unmatched junction bases numbered 6, after V lost 10 bases and J lost 3 bases. The germline V gene has CDR1 ENHRY and CDR2 SYGVKD. The CDR3 reads CASRTGVDYGYTF. In DNA form, the CDR3 reads TGTGCCAGCAGGACAGGGGTCGACTATGGCTACACCTTC.

The V call is TRBV7-9, the J call TRBJ2-1; 7 nucleotides agree with TRBD1. Trimming cost V 11 bases and J 0 bases; bases outside gene matches: 16. Germline CDR1 SEHNR, CDR2 FQNEAQ (reference sequence). This CDR3 has 17 residues. CDR3 residues: CAFPRDSPISSYNEQFF. CDR3 sequence (DNA): TGTGCCTTCCCTCGGGACAGCCCAATAAGCTCCTACAATGAGCAGTTCTTC.

This clone was seen more than once but under ten times. The chain uses TRBV7-9 and TRBJ1-3; 7 nucleotides line up with TRBD1. Per germline, CDR1 SEHNR and CDR2 FQNEAQ (reference sequence). Germline trimming cut 8 bases from V and 4 bases from J; bases unmatched to any gene: 5. This CDR3 comprises 13 residues. CDR3 coding DNA: TGTGCCAGCTCGGGACAGCCAGGAAACACCATATATTTT. Its protein is CASSGQPGNTIYF.

The rearrangement joins TRBV4-3 to TRBJ2-2; no reliable D call. The CDR3 sequence is 14 residues long. Per the germline V gene, CDR1 is LGHNA and CDR2 is YSLEER. Trimming shortened V by 6 bases and J by 0 bases, and 8 bases separated the two germline ends. The CDR3 region is CASRFDTNTGELFF. As DNA, the CDR3 is TGCGCCAGCAGGTTCGACACGAACACCGGGGAGCTGTTTTTT.

The rearrangement joins TRBV11-2 to TRBJ2-7; TRBD1 aligns across 10 bases. The CDR3 loop spans 14 amino acids. Germline V gene lookup returns CDR1 SGHAT and CDR2 FQNNGV. V shed 1 base, J shed 6 bases, and the junction held 3 bases outside the gene matches. The CDR3 nucleotides are TGTGCCAGCAGCTTAGGACAGGGGGCGGGCGAGCAGTACTTC. Translating it yields CASSLGQGAGEQYF.

In nucleotides, the CDR3 is TGTGCCAGCAGCGTAGACGGACAGGGTGAGCAGTTCTTC. Translation: CASSVDGQGEQFF. The V gene is TRBV9, the J gene TRBJ2-1, with 8 positions matching TRBD1. The trim removed 0 bases at V and 9 bases at J, leaving 2 bases unmatched. Germline CDR1 reads SGDLS; CDR2 reads YYNGEE. The CDR3 is 13 amino acids. The variable domain in full, completed from reference TRBV9 and TRBJ2-1, reads DSGVTQTPKHLITATGQRVTLRCSPRSGDLSVYWYQQSLDQGLQFLIQYYNGEERAKGNILERFSAQQFPDLHSELNLSSLELGDSALYFCASSVDGQGEQFFGPGTRLTVL.

The chain uses TRBV4-2 and TRBJ2-1, with TRBD2 identical over 9 bases. Per the germline V gene, CDR1 is LGHNA and CDR2 is YNFKEQ. The CDR3 consists of 18 residues. The V segment lost 0 bases and the J segment 8 bases; nucleotides outside the gene matches: 14. The CDR3 DNA sequence: TGTGCCAGCAGCCAAGAGGGGTGGGGGACTAGCCTAAGGGATGAGCAGTTCTTC. It yields the protein CASSQEGWGTSLRDEQFF.

This clone was counted between two and nine times. J is TRBJ2-5 and V is TRBV9; the D is unclear. CDR1 is SGDLS and CDR2 is YYNGEE in the germline V gene. The CDR3 is 13 residues long. V lost 0 bases and J lost 5, with 8 bases in between. For the CDR3, the DNA is TGTGCCAGCAGCGTAGAGCCCGGGGAGACCCAGTACTTC. It codes for CASSVEPGETQYF.

About this clone: One end of the junction does not line up with germline, which may come from a read error. The rearrangement uses TRBV11-3 and TRBJ1-1; maybe TRBD1 (6 bases). CDR1 SGHNT and CDR2 YENEEA come from the germline V gene. The CDR3 runs 14 residues. The chain's CDR3 is CASSIDRRGTEAFF. The CDR3 bases are TGTGCCAGCAGCATAGACAGGCGGGGGACTGAAGCTTTCTTT.

This clone was seen just once. V is TRBV19 and J is TRBJ1-5; 7 bases are shared with TRBD1. CDR3 length: 13 amino acids. J lost 7 bases, V lost 6 bases, and 6 bases had no gene match. Germline V gene data show CDR1 as LNHDA and CDR2 as SQIVND (reference sequence). This chain's CDR3 is CASSSTGRQPQHF. CDR3 nucleotide sequence: TGTGCCAGTAGCTCGACAGGGCGGCAGCCCCAGCATTTT.

This clone showed up just once. This chain connects TRBV7-9 to TRBJ1-1; TRBD1 matches at 7 bases. This CDR3 has 14 residues. With V trimmed by 7 bases and J by 3 bases, 8 bases remained unmatched. Germline lookup yields CDR1 SEHNR and CDR2 FQNEAQ (reference sequence). The DNA for the CDR3 is TGTGCCAGCACCCGGGACCAGGGGGACACTGAAGCTTTCTTT. It is translated as CASTRDQGDTEAFF.

The chain combines TRBV7-9 with TRBJ2-2, with D perhaps matching TRBD1 (5 bases). Trimming shortened V by 5 bases and J by 6 bases, and 13 bases separated the two germline ends. The CDR3 extends over 14 amino acids. CDR1 and CDR2 (germline): SEHNR, FQNEAQ (reference sequence). Written as DNA, the CDR3 is TGTGCCAGCAGCCCCGGGTCCAGGGCCGGGGAGCTGTTTTTT. Its translation: CASSPGSRAGELFF.

The chain employs TRBV7-9 and TRBJ2-7; no reliable D call. CDR3 length: 12 amino acids. Germline CDR1 and CDR2: SEHNR and FQNEAQ (reference sequence). V shed 2 bases and J shed 4 bases, with 6 bases lying between them. The CDR3 is CASSLTQYEQYF. The CDR3 coding sequence is TGTGCCAGCAGCTTAACCCAGTACGAGCAGTACTTC.

This clone has just one count. This sequence joins TRBV7-2 and TRBJ1-2; 9 nucleotides align to TRBD1. Germline CDR1 SGHTA, CDR2 FQGNSA. The CDR3 has 18 amino acids. J gave up 4 bases and V 5 bases, and 17 bases lay outside the gene matches. The CDR3 loop reads CASSLSWTGASSGYGYTF. DNA of the CDR3: TGTGCCAGCAGCCTGTCCTGGACAGGGGCCTCCTCAGGCTATGGCTACACCTTC.

This chain uses TRBV9 with TRBJ1-1, with D maybe TRBD1 (6 bases). CDR1 is SGDLS and CDR2 is YYNGEE in the germline V gene. The CDR3 has 12 amino acids. V lost 3 bases and J lost 10, with 13 bases in between. CDR3 in amino acids: CASSATGQRAFF. CDR3 nucleotides: TGTGCCAGCAGCGCAACCGGACAGCGAGCTTTCTTT.

In nucleotides, the CDR3 is TGTGCCAGTAGTATAGGGGGACAGGGATCCTACGAGCAGTACTTC. Protein sequence: CASSIGGQGSYEQYF. The chain carries TRBV19 and TRBJ2-7; 9 bases fit TRBD1. With V trimmed by 1 base and J by 1 base, 2 bases remained unmatched. The CDR3 is 15 residues long. Germline assignment: CDR1 LNHDA and CDR2 SQIVND (reference sequence).

This clone has just one count. The CDR3 DNA reads as TGTGCCAGCAGCAAGGACAGGAACACCGGGGAGCTGTTTTTT. Translated: CASSKDRNTGELFF. The gene calls are TRBV5-4 and TRBJ2-2, with D possibly being TRBD1 (6 bases). The CDR3 has 14 residues. Per the germline V gene, CDR1 is SGHNT and CDR2 is YYREEE (reference sequence). The ends were cut back, 4 bases at V and 1 base at J, with 8 bases in the middle.

CDR3 in DNA: TGTGCCAGTAGTCCGAGAGACAGGGAACACGGTGGCTACACCTTC. This gives the protein CASSPRDREHGGYTF. The J gene is TRBJ1-2, the V gene TRBV19, with TRBD1 identical over 7 bases. V lost 5 bases and J lost 7; bases outside the gene matches: 13. Per the germline V gene, CDR1 is LNHDA and CDR2 is SQIVND (reference sequence). CDR3 size: 15 residues.